A selection of T cell receptor beta chains follows, all from one sample in a study of T cells after yellow fever vaccination. One entry per CDR3 protein, called by TCRdb with MiXCR from the 5' RACE reads. The data show some 120,000 distinct CDR3 sequences, with roughly 8.9% seen just once and 25% held by the top ten. Source: CD8+ T cells sorted from PBMCs, taken 45 days after the yellow fever booster vaccination. These receptors originate from a man aged 25-45 years who received the YFV17D yellow fever vaccine. CDR3s include the opening cysteine and the closing phenylalanine or tryptophan. Fields, in order: D gene, J gene, V gene, clone size, CDR3 protein, CDR3 DNA. A D gene is named only where the DNA matches it firmly. Clone sizes are given selectively: once, few, many, or a class where the clone is expanded.

.,TRBJ2-3,TRBV12-3/TRBV12-4,few,CASSSPGVTLLPADTQYF,TGTGCCAGCAGTTCCCCCGGGGTCACGCTCCTTCCCGCAGATACGCAGTATTTT
.,TRBJ2-4,TRBV3-1,.,CASSGSLNIQYF,TGTGCCAGCAGCGGGTCCTTGAACATTCAGTACTTC
TRBD2,TRBJ2-1,TRBV18,few,CASSPPASGVPDEQFF,TGTGCCAGCTCACCACCAGCTAGCGGGGTGCCTGATGAGCAGTTCTTC
.,TRBJ2-3,TRBV2,few,CACSFITGERTSTDTQYF,TGTGCCTGCAGTTTCATTACGGGGGAGCGGACCAGCACAGATACGCAGTATTTT
TRBD2,TRBJ2-1,TRBV6-2/TRBV6-3,many,CASRRLAGGMYNEQFF,TGTGCCAGCAGGCGACTAGCGGGAGGGATGTACAATGAGCAGTTCTTC
.,TRBJ2-7,TRBV14,many,CASSQWWDGTYEQYF,TGTGCCAGCAGCCAGTGGTGGGACGGGACCTACGAGCAGTACTTC
TRBD1,TRBJ1-2,TRBV11-2,.,CASSLSDRSWYGYTF,TGTGCCAGCAGCCTCTCGGACAGGTCTTGGTATGGCTACACCTTC
TRBD2,TRBJ2-7,TRBV7-9,many,CASSSSGKSYEQYF,TGTGCCAGCAGCTCGAGCGGGAAGAGCTACGAGCAGTACTTC
.,TRBJ2-7,TRBV9,many,CASSVTGFGEQYF,TGTGCCAGCAGCGTAACTGGTTTTGGCGAGCAGTACTTC
TRBD1,TRBJ2-3,TRBV6-2/TRBV6-3,many,CASRDPGQGGDTQYF,TGTGCCAGCAGAGACCCCGGACAGGGTGGAGATACGCAGTATTTT
.,TRBJ2-3,TRBV7-9,many,CASSLLDGYSTDTQYF,TGTGCCAGCAGCCTACTGGACGGATATAGCACAGATACGCAGTATTTT
TRBD2,TRBJ2-1,TRBV15,many,CATSRTSGRNNEQFF,TGTGCCACCAGCCGGACTAGCGGGAGAAACAATGAGCAGTTCTTC
TRBD2,TRBJ2-3,TRBV10-3,many,CAIGWEGTRDTQYF,TGTGCCATCGGGTGGGAGGGCACGAGAGATACGCAGTATTTT
TRBD2,TRBJ2-3,TRBV9,many,CASSRTSAEDTQYF,TGTGCCAGCAGCAGGACTAGCGCAGAAGATACGCAGTATTTT
TRBD2,TRBJ2-7,TRBV5-1,.,CASSPGGRAGEQYF,TGCGCCAGCAGCCCCGGCGGGAGGGCAGGTGAGCAGTACTTC
.,TRBJ2-7,TRBV5-1,few,CASSQTTAYEQYF,TGCGCCAGCAGTCAGACAACCGCCTACGAGCAGTACTTC
TRBD2,TRBJ2-1,TRBV7-2,.,CASSLGSLGGAGGPYNEQFF,TGTGCCAGCAGCTTAGGCTCATTAGGGGGAGCGGGAGGGCCCTACAATGAGCAGTTCTTC
.,TRBJ2-3,TRBV7-6,many,CASSSKPIAASSTDTQYF,TGTGCCAGCAGCTCAAAACCTATAGCGGCCAGTAGCACAGATACGCAGTATTTT
.,TRBJ2-1,TRBV20-1,many,CSASDRSFEQFF,TGCAGTGCTTCGGACCGTTCTTTTGAGCAGTTCTTC
.,TRBJ2-1,TRBV2,few,CASSGGPKSSYNEQFF,TGTGCCAGCAGTGGGGGACCGAAGAGCTCCTACAATGAGCAGTTCTTC
.,TRBJ1-5,TRBV6-4,.,CASRADTDGSPQHF,TGTGCCAGCAGAGCCGATACTGACGGATCTCCCCAGCATTTT
.,TRBJ2-4,TRBV12-3/TRBV12-4,many,CASSSGENIQYF,TGTGCCAGCAGTTCCGGCGAAAACATTCAGTACTTC
TRBD2,TRBJ2-5,TRBV20-1,many,CSARGTSRETQYF,TGCAGTGCTAGGGGGACTAGCCGGGAGACCCAGTACTTC
.,TRBJ2-7,TRBV29-1,few,CSVEDGRAYEQYF,TGCAGCGTTGAAGATGGCAGAGCCTACGAGCAGTACTTC
.,TRBJ2-7,TRBV14,many,CASSQDNDYSPSTREQYF,TGTGCCAGCAGCCAAGACAACGACTACAGCCCATCTACTAGGGAGCAGTACTTC
TRBD2,TRBJ2-2,TRBV27,many,CASSGTSGRPATGELFF,TGTGCCAGCAGTGGGACTAGCGGGAGGCCCGCCACCGGGGAGCTGTTTTTT
.,TRBJ1-3,TRBV12-3/TRBV12-4,many,CASRKEFSSGNTIYF,TGTGCCAGCCGAAAAGAGTTTTCCTCTGGAAACACCATATATTTT
.,TRBJ2-3,TRBV7-3,many,CASSLLGADTQYF,TGTGCCAGCAGCTTACTTGGGGCAGATACGCAGTATTTT
TRBD1,TRBJ2-5,TRBV29-1,few,CSVTNTGGAETQYF,TGCAGCGTAACTAATACAGGGGGCGCGGAGACCCAGTACTTC
.,TRBJ2-7,TRBV9,many,CASSVATGYEQYF,TGTGCCAGCAGCGTAGCAACAGGCTACGAGCAGTACTTC
TRBD2,TRBJ2-1,TRBV3-1,many,CASSPGGSGPAHNEQFF,TGTGCCAGCAGCCCGGGGGGTAGCGGGCCGGCGCACAATGAGCAGTTCTTC
.,TRBJ2-1,TRBV25-1,few,CASSETTTYNEQFF,TGTGCCAGCAGTGAAACAACAACCTACAATGAGCAGTTCTTC
.,TRBJ2-2,TRBV4-3,many,CASSGRLAGELFF,TGCGCCAGCAGCGGGAGGCTGGCCGGGGAGCTGTTTTTT
.,TRBJ1-1,TRBV4-2,few,CASSHRSEAFF,TGTGCCAGCAGCCACAGATCTGAAGCTTTCTTT
.,TRBJ2-5,TRBV12-3/TRBV12-4,many,CASSPSGETQYF,TGTGCCAGCAGTCCGTCGGGAGAGACCCAGTACTTC
.,TRBJ2-3,TRBV29-1,many,CSVEESGGLTDTQYF,TGCAGCGTTGAAGAATCAGGAGGGCTGACAGATACGCAGTATTTT
.,TRBJ2-1,TRBV27,many,CASTTSAQGGFNEQFF,TGTGCCAGCACCACATCCGCGCAGGGTGGTTTCAATGAGCAGTTCTTC
.,TRBJ2-7,TRBV30,many,CAWGRELSSEQYF,TGTGCCTGGGGGCGGGAACTTTCTTCCGAGCAGTACTTC
.,TRBJ1-5,TRBV20-1,few,CSATGQPYQPQHF,TGCAGTGCGACCGGACAACCATATCAGCCCCAGCATTTT
TRBD2,TRBJ2-7,TRBV29-1,many,CSVEGLAGDSYEQYF,TGCAGCGTTGAAGGACTAGCGGGGGACTCCTACGAGCAGTACTTC
TRBD2,TRBJ2-7,TRBV5-1,many,CASSLGLAGAYEQYF,TGCGCCAGCAGCTTGGGACTAGCGGGAGCCTACGAGCAGTACTTC
.,TRBJ2-2,TRBV27,many,CASSWGATTGELFF,TGTGCCAGCAGTTGGGGGGCAACCACCGGGGAGCTGTTTTTT